This T cell receptor (beta chain) is drawn from a study of shared clonotypes between healthy human individuals. In germline, CDR1 is SEHNR, CDR2 FQNEAQ (reference sequence). V was pared by 3 bases and J by 7 bases, with 12 bases of the junction left unmatched. The CDR3 consists of 16 residues. Sorted-subset replicate PCR reactions were performed with about 200 ng DNA, corresponding to tens of thousands of T cell genomes. The repertoire was sequenced with immunoSEQ multiplex PCR; TCRdb's copy has only in-frame clones and lacks some. The table shows hundreds of thousands of clones, with about 96% occurring only once.

The clonotype comes from a woman in her twenties or thirties in good health. Source material: naive CD4+ T cells sorted from blood. Sample subset: CD45RA+ positively selected. This chain uses TRBV7-9 with TRBJ2-1; 7 positions agree with TRBD2. The CDR3 DNA is TGTGCCAGCAGCTTGGGAGGAGGCGGGAGAGGTAATGAGCAGTTCTTC. It is translated as CASSLGGGGRGNEQFF.